Below, 5 T cell receptor beta chains from the same sample are listed, as sequenced in a study of blood T cell repertoires in COVID-19. Repertoires were generated with immunoSEQ multiplex PCR, while TCRdb's copy carries only in-frame clones and drops some. The profile shows roughly 150,000 clones, 81% of them singletons. The specimen was peripheral blood. All receptors derive from a man aged 55 to 70 with active or convalescent COVID-19.

This chain uses TRBV29-1 with TRBJ2-1, with D possibly being TRBD1 (5 bases). Trimming removed 4 bases from V and 4 bases from J, with 14 bases in between. Germline V lookup: CDR1 SQVTM, CDR2 ANQGSEA. This CDR3 contains 14 residues. In DNA form, the CDR3 reads TGCAGCGTTGTAAGGGCAGGGCTTTACAATGAGCAGTTCTTC. Amino acids: CSVVRAGLYNEQFF.

The chain joins TRBV6-2 or TRBV6-3 to TRBJ1-2, with 12 bases identical to TRBD1. The CDR3 covers 15 residues. Germline loops: CDR1 MNHEY, CDR2 SVGEGT. V lost 2 bases to trimming and J lost 4 bases; unmatched junction nucleotides: 2. The CDR3 sequence is CASSYGTGGGYGYTF. CDR3 coding DNA: TGTGCCAGCAGTTACGGGACAGGGGGCGGCTATGGCTACACCTTC.

The genes are TRBV5-1 and TRBJ1-1; 9 bases match TRBD1. Germline V gene lookup returns CDR1 SGHRS and CDR2 YFSETQ. V was clipped by 1 base and J by 5 bases; unmatched bases: 3. CDR3 length: 14 amino acids. The CDR3 reads CASSLPTGGTEAFF. The CDR3 DNA sequence: TGCGCCAGCAGCTTGCCGACAGGGGGGACTGAAGCTTTCTTT.

The CDR3 sequence: CASSLVERGVWTEAFF. The DNA of the CDR3 is TGCGCCAGCAGCTTGGTGGAGCGGGGTGTTTGGACTGAAGCTTTCTTT. This rearrangement joins TRBV5-1 to TRBJ1-1; no clear D. CDR3 length: 16 amino acids. Trimming pared 0 bases from V and 5 bases from J, leaving 17 bases between. CDR1 is SGHRS and CDR2 is YFSETQ in the germline V gene. The variable domain in full, completed from reference TRBV5-1 and TRBJ1-1, reads KAGVTQTPRYLIKTRGQQVTLSCSPISGHRSVSWYQQTPGQGLQFLFEYFSETQRNKGNFPGRFSGRQFSNSRSEMNVSTLELGDSALYLCASSLVERGVWTEAFFGQGTRLTVV.

The rearrangement uses TRBV5-1 and TRBJ2-1; the match to TRBD2 covers 13 bases. V shed 4 bases, J shed 6 bases, and the junction held 10 bases outside the gene matches. Per germline, CDR1 SGHRS and CDR2 YFSETQ. The CDR3 totals 17 residues. The CDR3 region is CASSPVPTSGGTNEQFF. The CDR3 nucleotides read TGCGCCAGCAGCCCAGTCCCGACTAGCGGGGGGACCAATGAGCAGTTCTTC.